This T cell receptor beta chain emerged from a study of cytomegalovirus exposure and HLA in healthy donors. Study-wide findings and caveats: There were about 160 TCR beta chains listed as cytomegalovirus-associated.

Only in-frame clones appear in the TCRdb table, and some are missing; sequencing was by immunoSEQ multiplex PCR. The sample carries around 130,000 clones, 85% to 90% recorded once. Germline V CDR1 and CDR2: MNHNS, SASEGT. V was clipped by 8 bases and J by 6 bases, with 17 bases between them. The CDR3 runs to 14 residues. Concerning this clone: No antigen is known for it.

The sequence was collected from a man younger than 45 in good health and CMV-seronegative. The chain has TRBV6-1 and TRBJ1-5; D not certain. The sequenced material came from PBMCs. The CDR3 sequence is CASGSPGDSQPQHF. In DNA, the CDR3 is TGTGCCAGCGGCTCCCCGGGAGATAGTCAGCCCCAGCATTTT.